Given below is one T cell receptor beta chain in context. This specimen comes from a study of blood T cell repertoires in COVID-19. Across the study: Specimens from acute and convalescent COVID-19 originated in the United States, Italy and Spain. Sources were T cells, B-cell-depleted T cells, or PBMCs; the material itself was cDNA or gDNA.

In the study's own analysis: Amplification of reference gene primers was used by the study to estimate nucleated cell counts. The data were produced by immunoSEQ multiplex PCR, yet TCRdb's version contains in-frame clones alone and is incomplete. The V and J calls and clone size were taken over from that table, and D and trimming were inferred from the DNA. The sample consists of about 12,000 clones, 73% of them appearing once. Sequencing input: peripheral blood. This receptor was identified in a human donor in a cohort sampled during active COVID-19.

CDR3 in amino acids: CASSENRAEAFF. The CDR3 nucleotides read TGTGCCAGCAGTGAAAACCGGGCTGAAGCTTTCTTT. V usage is TRBV2 and J usage is TRBJ1-1, with D uncertain. Trimming pared 2 bases from V and 6 bases from J, leaving 7 bases between. Germline CDR1 and CDR2: SNHLY and FYNNEI. The CDR3 totals 12 residues.